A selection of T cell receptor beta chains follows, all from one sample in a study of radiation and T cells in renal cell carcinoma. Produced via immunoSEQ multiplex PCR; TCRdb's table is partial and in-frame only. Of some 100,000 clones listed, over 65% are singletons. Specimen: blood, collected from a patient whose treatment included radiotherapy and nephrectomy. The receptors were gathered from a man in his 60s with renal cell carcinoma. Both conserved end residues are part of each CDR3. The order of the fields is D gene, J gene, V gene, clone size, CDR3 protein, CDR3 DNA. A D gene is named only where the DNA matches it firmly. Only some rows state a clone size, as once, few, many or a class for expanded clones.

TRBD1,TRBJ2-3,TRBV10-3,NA,CAISDRGLPDTQYF,TGTGCCATCAGTGACAGGGGGTTGCCCGATACGCAGTATTTT
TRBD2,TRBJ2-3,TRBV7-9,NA,CASSLGLALEVDTQYF,TGTGCCAGCAGCTTAGGACTAGCCCTAGAGGTGGATACGCAGTATTTT
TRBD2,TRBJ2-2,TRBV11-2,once,CASRLAGNTGELFF,TGTGCCAGCAGGCTAGCGGGAAACACCGGGGAGCTGTTTTTT
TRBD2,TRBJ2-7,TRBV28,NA,CASSWLAGAYEQYF,TGTGCCAGCAGTTGGTTAGCGGGAGCCTACGAGCAGTACTTC
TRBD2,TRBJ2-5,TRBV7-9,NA,CASSARLAGGGYQETQYF,TGTGCCAGCAGCGCCCGACTAGCGGGAGGGGGGTACCAAGAGACCCAGTACTTC
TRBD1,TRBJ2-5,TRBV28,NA,CASSMGTDQETQYF,TGTGCCAGCAGTATGGGGACAGACCAAGAGACCCAGTACTTC
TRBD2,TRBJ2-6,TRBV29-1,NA,CSVEGSTGGPSGANVLTF,TGCAGCGTTGAAGGGTCGACGGGAGGGCCTTCTGGGGCCAACGTCCTGACTTTC
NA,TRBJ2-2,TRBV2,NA,CASSITLAGELFF,TGTGCCAGCAGTATTACACTAGCCGGGGAGCTGTTTTTT
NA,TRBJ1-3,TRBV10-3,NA,CAISGSEIGNTIYF,TGTGCCATCAGTGGCTCAGAAATAGGAAACACCATATATTTT
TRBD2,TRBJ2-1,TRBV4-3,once,CASSSQREGPTYNEQFF,TGCGCCAGCAGCAGCCAGCGGGAGGGCCCGACCTACAATGAGCAGTTCTTC
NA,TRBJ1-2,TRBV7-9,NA,CASSMDGYYGYTF,TGTGCCAGCAGCATGGATGGATACTATGGCTACACCTTC
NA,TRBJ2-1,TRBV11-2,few,CASTRGEGLLQFF,TGTGCCAGCACTAGGGGGGAGGGCTTATTACAGTTCTTC
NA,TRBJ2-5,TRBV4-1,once,CASSSNGREKETQYF,TGCGCCAGCAGCTCAAACGGGCGAGAGAAGGAGACCCAGTACTTC
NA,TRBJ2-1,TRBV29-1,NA,CSSRDRTYNEQFF,TGCAGCTCCCGGGACCGCACCTACAATGAGCAGTTCTTC
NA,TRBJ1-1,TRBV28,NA,CASSIRTEAFF,TGTGCCAGCAGCATAAGAACTGAAGCTTTCTTT
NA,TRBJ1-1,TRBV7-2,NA,CASSLGGPGGTEAFF,TGTGCCAGCAGCTTAGGGGGGCCGGGGGGCACTGAAGCTTTCTTT
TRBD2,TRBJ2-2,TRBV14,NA,CASSRTSGRAVTGELFF,TGTGCCAGCAGCCGGACTAGCGGGAGGGCCGTCACCGGGGAGCTGTTTTTT
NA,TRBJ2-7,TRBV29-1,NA,CSVEAPRGTSYEQYF,TGCAGCGTTGAAGCCCCTCGGGGCACCTCCTACGAGCAGTACTTC
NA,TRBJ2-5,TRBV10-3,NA,CAISEVGETQYF,TGTGCCATCAGTGAAGTCGGGGAGACCCAGTACTTC
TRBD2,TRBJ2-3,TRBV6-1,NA,CASSEAPGLRDTQYF,TGTGCCAGCAGTGAAGCGCCGGGACTAAGAGATACGCAGTATTTT
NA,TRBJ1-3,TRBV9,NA,CASSVGGGGFTGNTIYF,TGTGCCAGCAGCGTAGGGGGTGGAGGTTTCACTGGAAACACCATATATTTT
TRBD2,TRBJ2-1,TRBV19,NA,CASSPRGTSGRAAAYNEQFF,TGTGCCAGTAGTCCCCGCGGGACTAGCGGGAGGGCCGCCGCCTACAATGAGCAGTTCTTC
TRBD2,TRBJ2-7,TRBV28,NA,CASSLSVGSGRQYF,TGTGCCAGCAGTTTGTCCGTAGGTAGCGGGAGGCAGTACTTC
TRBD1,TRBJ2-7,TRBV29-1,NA,CSVKDRTPYEQYF,TGCAGCGTTAAGGACAGGACCCCCTACGAGCAGTACTTC
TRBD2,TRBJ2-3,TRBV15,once,CATSRDSFGTSGSLSTDTQYF,TGTGCCACCAGCAGAGATTCGTTTGGAACTAGCGGGAGCTTAAGCACAGATACGCAGTATTTT
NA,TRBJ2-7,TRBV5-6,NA,CASSLRGPPHEQYF,TGTGCCAGCAGCTTGAGAGGTCCTCCGCACGAGCAGTACTTC
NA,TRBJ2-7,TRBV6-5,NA,CASSTRADRSYEQYF,TGTGCCAGCAGTACACGAGCTGACAGGTCCTACGAGCAGTACTTC
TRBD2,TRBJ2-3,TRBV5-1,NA,CASSLEAGKSTDTQYF,TGCGCCAGCAGCTTGGAAGCGGGGAAGTCGACAGATACGCAGTATTTT
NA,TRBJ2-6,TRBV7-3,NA,CASSLDGSGANVLTF,TGTGCCAGCAGCTTAGACGGCTCTGGGGCCAACGTCCTGACTTTC
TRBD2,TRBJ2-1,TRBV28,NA,CASTRPGTSGIYNEQFF,TGTGCCAGCACCAGACCCGGGACTAGCGGGATCTACAATGAGCAGTTCTTC
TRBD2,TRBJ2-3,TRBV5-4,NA,CASSLEGGRETDTQYF,TGTGCCAGCAGCTTGGAAGGCGGGAGGGAAACAGATACGCAGTATTTT
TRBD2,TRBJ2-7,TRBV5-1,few,CASSLTSGSHEQYF,TGCGCCAGCAGCTTAACTAGCGGGAGCCACGAGCAGTACTTC
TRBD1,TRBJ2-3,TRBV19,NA,CASSAERDSGTDTQYF,TGTGCCAGTAGTGCCGAAAGGGACAGTGGAACAGATACGCAGTATTTT
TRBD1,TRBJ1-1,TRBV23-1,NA,CASGPDRGSTEAFF,TGCGCCAGCGGGCCGGACAGGGGATCCACTGAAGCTTTCTTT
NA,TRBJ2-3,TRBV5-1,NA,CASTFPGSTDTQYF,TGCGCCAGCACCTTCCCGGGCAGCACAGATACGCAGTATTTT
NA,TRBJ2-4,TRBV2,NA,CASTGPPKNIQYF,TGTGCCAGCACCGGACCCCCCAAAAACATTCAGTACTTC
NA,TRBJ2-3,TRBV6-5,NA,CASSPQGSLGTQYF,TGTGCCAGCAGCCCCCAGGGATCCCTCGGTACGCAGTATTTT
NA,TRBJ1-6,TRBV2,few,CASSGEANSPLHF,TGTGCCAGCAGCGGGGAGGCAAATTCACCCCTCCACTTT
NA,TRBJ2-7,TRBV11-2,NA,CASSLDRSYEQYF,TGTGCCAGCAGCTTAGATCGGTCCTACGAGCAGTACTTC
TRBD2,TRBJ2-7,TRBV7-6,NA,CASSSPELAGREQYF,TGTGCCAGCAGCTCGCCCGAACTAGCGGGCAGGGAGCAGTACTTC
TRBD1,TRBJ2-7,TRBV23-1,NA,CASSQSGQGDYEQYF,TGCGCCAGCAGTCAATCTGGACAGGGGGACTACGAGCAGTACTTC